These 7 T cell receptor beta chains originate from one sample sequenced in a study of PD-1 blockade in classical Hodgkin lymphoma. The assay was immunoSEQ multiplex PCR, and TCRdb's table has in-frame clones only and misses some. The repertoire holds around 12,000 clones, with more than 70% as singletons. The time point: cycle 4 day 1 (C4D1), after less than 7 weeks of nivolumab. The patients all showed relapse after autologous stem cell transplantation, while their brentuximab vedotin exposure varied. CD4+ T cells were purified from thawed PBMCs by negative selection. The sample was CD4+ T cells from blood, taken before the fourth cycle of nivolumab. The receptors were gathered from a human donor with classical Hodgkin lymphoma.

The V gene is TRBV30, the J gene TRBJ2-7; 9 bases fit TRBD2. The length of the CDR3 is 15 residues. The germline gives CDR1 GTSNPN, CDR2 SVGIG (reference sequence). The V and J ends lost 2 bases and 0 bases, in that order; junction bases with no gene match: 5. CDR3 sequence: CAWSLAGLSSYEQYF. In DNA form, the CDR3 reads TGTGCCTGGAGTCTAGCGGGGTTGAGCTCCTACGAGCAGTACTTC.

The V and J genes are TRBV5-1 and TRBJ2-1, with TRBD2 matching 7 bases. The CDR3 runs 15 residues. J gave up 6 bases and V 0 bases, and 6 bases lay outside the gene matches. The V gene's germline CDR1 is SGHRS and CDR2 YFSETQ. The CDR3 bases are TGCGCCAGCAGCTTGGAGGCGGGAGTTTTCAATGAGCAGTTCTTC. Translating gives CASSLEAGVFNEQFF.

The V call is TRBV6-5, the J call TRBJ2-5; D may be TRBD2 (5 bases). Trimming pared 0 bases from V and 5 bases from J, leaving 10 bases between. The CDR3 consists of 14 residues. The germline V gene encodes CDR1 MNHEY and CDR2 SVGAGI. This chain's CDR3 is CASSYSYTGETQYF. CDR3 nucleotides: TGTGCCAGCAGTTACTCCTACACGGGGGAGACCCAGTACTTC.

V usage is TRBV7-9 and J usage is TRBJ2-7; D is possibly TRBD1 or TRBD2 (5 bases each). V gave up 2 bases and J gave up 3 bases, with 11 bases separating them. The CDR3 consists of 14 residues. Per the germline V gene, CDR1 is SEHNR and CDR2 is FQNEAQ (reference sequence). CDR3 coding DNA: TGTGCCAGCAGCTTATTTCGGGGCCTCTACGAGCAGTACTTC. It translates to CASSLFRGLYEQYF.

The chain is built from TRBV7-3 and TRBJ2-1; 7 bases match TRBD1. The CDR3 loop spans 15 amino acids. Trimming cost V 1 base and J 5 bases; bases outside gene matches: 5. Germline V gene lookup returns CDR1 SGHTA and CDR2 FQGTGA. The CDR3 reads CASSLKGAWNNEQFF. The CDR3 DNA is TGTGCCAGCAGCTTAAAGGGGGCTTGGAACAATGAGCAGTTCTTC.

In this sample, this clone turned up once. CDR3 in amino acids: CASSSTGGLQETQYF. The CDR3 bases are TGCGCCAGCAGCTCGACAGGGGGCCTGCAAGAGACCCAGTACTTC. This chain links TRBV5-1 with TRBJ2-5; TRBD1 aligns across 10 bases. Trimming removed 3 bases from V and 2 bases from J; junction bases left unmatched: 4. In germline, CDR1 is SGHRS, CDR2 YFSETQ. CDR3 length equals 15 residues.

This sequence joins TRBV7-9 and TRBJ2-5; D is possibly TRBD1 (7 bases). In germline, CDR1 is SEHNR, CDR2 FQNEAQ (reference sequence). Trimming removed 5 bases from V and 3 bases from J, with 16 bases in between. CDR3 length equals 15 residues. The CDR3 region is CASSPQGGGEETQYF. The CDR3 DNA reads TGTGCCAGCAGCCCCCAAGGAGGGGGCGAAGAGACCCAGTACTTC.